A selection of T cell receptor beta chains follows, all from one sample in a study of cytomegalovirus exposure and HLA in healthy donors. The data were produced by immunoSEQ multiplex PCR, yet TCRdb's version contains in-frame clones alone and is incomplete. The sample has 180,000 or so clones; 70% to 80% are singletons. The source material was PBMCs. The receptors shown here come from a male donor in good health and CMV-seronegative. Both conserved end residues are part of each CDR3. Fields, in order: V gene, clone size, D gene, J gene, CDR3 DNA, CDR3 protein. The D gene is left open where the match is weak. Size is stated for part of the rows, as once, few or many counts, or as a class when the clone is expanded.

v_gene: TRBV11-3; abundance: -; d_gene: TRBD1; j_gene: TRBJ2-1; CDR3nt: TGTGCCAGCAGCTTCCAGGGGGCGTACAATGAGCAGTTCTTC; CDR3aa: CASSFQGAYNEQFF
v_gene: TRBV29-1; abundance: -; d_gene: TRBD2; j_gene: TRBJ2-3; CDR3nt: TGCAGCGTGGCCGGGACTAGCGGGATTTCAGATACGCAGTATTTT; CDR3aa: CSVAGTSGISDTQYF
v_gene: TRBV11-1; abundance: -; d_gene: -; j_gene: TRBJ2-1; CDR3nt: TGTGCCAGCAGCTTAGCGCTGACTTCTAATGAGCAGTTCTTC; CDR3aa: CASSLALTSNEQFF
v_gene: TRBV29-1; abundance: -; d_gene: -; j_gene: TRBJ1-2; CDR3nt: TGCAGCGTAGCCCGGACAGCCGATTCTGACGCTAACTATGGCTACACCTTC; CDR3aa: CSVARTADSDANYGYTF
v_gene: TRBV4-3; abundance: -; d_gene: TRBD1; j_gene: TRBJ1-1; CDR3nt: TGCGCCAGCAGCCAAGATCGGACAGGGGGAACTGAAGCTTTCTTT; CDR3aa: CASSQDRTGGTEAFF
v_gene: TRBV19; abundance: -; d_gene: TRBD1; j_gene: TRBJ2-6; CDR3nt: TGTGCCAGTAGTATATCCGGACAGGGGAGCTTTTGGGCCAACGTCCTGACTTTC; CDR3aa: CASSISGQGSFWANVLTF
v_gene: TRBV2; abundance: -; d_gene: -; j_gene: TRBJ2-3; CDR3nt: TGTGCCAGCAGTGTTCTTACAGATACGCAGTATTTT; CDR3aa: CASSVLTDTQYF
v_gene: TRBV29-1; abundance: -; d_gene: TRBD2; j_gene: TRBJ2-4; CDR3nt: TGCAGCGTTGACGGTCTAGCGGGGGCTTCGCCCAAAAACATTCAGTACTTC; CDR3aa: CSVDGLAGASPKNIQYF
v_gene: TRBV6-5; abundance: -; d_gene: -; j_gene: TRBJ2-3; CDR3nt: TGTGCCAGCAGACTGAGGGCCACAGATACGCAGTATTTT; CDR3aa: CASRLRATDTQYF
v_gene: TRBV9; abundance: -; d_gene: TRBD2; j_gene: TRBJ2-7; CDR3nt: TGTGCCAGCAGCGTAGGGGGCGGACTAGCAGTAGAGCAGTACTTC; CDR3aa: CASSVGGGLAVEQYF
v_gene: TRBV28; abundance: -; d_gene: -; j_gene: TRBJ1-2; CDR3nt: TGTGCCAGCAGTTTCCGAGCCTCTAACTATGGCTACACCTTC; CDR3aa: CASSFRASNYGYTF
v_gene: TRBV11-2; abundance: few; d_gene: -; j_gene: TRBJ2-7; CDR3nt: TGTGCCAGCAGCTTAGAGGGGAGATACGAGCAGTACTTC; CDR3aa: CASSLEGRYEQYF
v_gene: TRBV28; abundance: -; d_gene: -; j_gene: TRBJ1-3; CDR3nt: TGTGCCAGCAGCTCGCACCAAGAGGCTGGAAACACCATATATTTT; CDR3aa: CASSSHQEAGNTIYF
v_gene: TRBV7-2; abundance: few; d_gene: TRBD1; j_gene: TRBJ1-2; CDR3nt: TGTGCCAGCAGCCTCCTACAGGGGGCGCGGGGCTACACCTTC; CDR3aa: CASSLLQGARGYTF
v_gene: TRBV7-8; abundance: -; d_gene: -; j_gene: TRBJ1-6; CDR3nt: TGTGCCAGCAGCTTATTACGGGGAAGCTCCTATAATTCACCCCTCCACTTT; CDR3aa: CASSLLRGSSYNSPLHF
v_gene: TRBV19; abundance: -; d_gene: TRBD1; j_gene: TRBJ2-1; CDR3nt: TGTGCCAGCTCTGGGACAGGCGATGAGCAGTTCTTC; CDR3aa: CASSGTGDEQFF
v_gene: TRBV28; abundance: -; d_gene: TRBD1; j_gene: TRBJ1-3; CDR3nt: TGTGCCAGCAGTTTTGGACACAGGGGGTTCTATGGAAACACCATATATTTT; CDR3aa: CASSFGHRGFYGNTIYF
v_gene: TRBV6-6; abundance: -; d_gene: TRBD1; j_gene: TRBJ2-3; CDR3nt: TGTGCCAGCGGGAGACAGGGGGCATGGACAGATACGCAGTATTTT; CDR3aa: CASGRQGAWTDTQYF
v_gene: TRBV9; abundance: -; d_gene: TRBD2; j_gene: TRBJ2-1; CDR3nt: TGTGCCAGCAGCGCCCTAGGGAGTAGCGGGAGTAATGAGCAGTTCTTC; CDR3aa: CASSALGSSGSNEQFF
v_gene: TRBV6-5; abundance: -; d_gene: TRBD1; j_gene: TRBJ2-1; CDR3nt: TGTGCCAGCAGTTCCTCCGGGACAGACAATGAGCAGTTCTTC; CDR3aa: CASSSSGTDNEQFF
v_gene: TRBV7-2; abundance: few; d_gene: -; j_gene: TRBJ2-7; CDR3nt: TGTGCCAGCAGAAGAAGTAGGAACAGCTACGAGCAGTACTTC; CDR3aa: CASRRSRNSYEQYF
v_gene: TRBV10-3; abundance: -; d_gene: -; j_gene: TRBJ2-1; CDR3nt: TGTGCCATCAGCGAGAGTCGGGAGAGGGAGCAGTTCTTC; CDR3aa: CAISESREREQFF
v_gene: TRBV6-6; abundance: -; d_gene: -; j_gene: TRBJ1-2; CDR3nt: TGTGCCAGTTACGGGAGGGGGTCGTACTATGGCTACACCTTC; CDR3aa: CASYGRGSYYGYTF
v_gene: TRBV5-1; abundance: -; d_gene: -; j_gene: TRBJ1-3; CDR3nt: TGCGCCAGCAGCTTGGACAGGGTGGCTGGAAACACCATATATTTT; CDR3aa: CASSLDRVAGNTIYF
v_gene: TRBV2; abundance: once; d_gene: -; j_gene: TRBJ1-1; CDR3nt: TGTGCCAGCAGTCTAGGGGAGGGGACGAACACTGAAGCTTTCTTT; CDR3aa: CASSLGEGTNTEAFF
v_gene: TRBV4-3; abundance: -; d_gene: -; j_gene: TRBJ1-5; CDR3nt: TGCGCCAGCAGCCAACAGGTCCGCAATCAGCCCCAGCATTTT; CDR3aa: CASSQQVRNQPQHF
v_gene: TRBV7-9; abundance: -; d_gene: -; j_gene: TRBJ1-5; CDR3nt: TGTTCCAGCAGCCCTTCGGGATATAGCAATCAGCCCCAGCATTTT; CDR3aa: CSSSPSGYSNQPQHF
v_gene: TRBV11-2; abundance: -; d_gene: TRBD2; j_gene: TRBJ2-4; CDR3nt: TGTGCCAGCAGCTTAGGGCGGACTAGCGGGAAGGAAAACATTCAGTACTTC; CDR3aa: CASSLGRTSGKENIQYF
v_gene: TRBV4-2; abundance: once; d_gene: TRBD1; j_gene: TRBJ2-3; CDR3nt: TGTGCCAGCAGCCTTTTAGGGGGACAGGGGGCTAATACGCAGTATTTT; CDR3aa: CASSLLGGQGANTQYF
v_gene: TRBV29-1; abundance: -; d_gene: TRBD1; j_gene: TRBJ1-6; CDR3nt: TGCAGCGTCGGGACAGCTTATAATTCACCCCTCCACTTT; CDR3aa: CSVGTAYNSPLHF
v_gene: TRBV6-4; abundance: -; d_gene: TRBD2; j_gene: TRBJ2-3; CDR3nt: TGTGCCAGCAGTGACATAGCGGGGACCACAGATACGCAGTATTTT; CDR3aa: CASSDIAGTTDTQYF
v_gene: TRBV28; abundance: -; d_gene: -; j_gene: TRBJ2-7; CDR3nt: TGTGCCAGCAGGAAAGGGACTGACTCCTACGAGCAGTACTTC; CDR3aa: CASRKGTDSYEQYF
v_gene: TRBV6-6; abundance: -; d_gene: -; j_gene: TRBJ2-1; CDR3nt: TGTGCCAGCAGTACCAATCGACGGGGTTCCTACAATGAGCAGTTCTTC; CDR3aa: CASSTNRRGSYNEQFF
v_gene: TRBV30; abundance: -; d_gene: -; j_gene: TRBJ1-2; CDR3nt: TGTGCCTGGAGTGCTGGCCCTAACTATGGCTACACCTTC; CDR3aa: CAWSAGPNYGYTF
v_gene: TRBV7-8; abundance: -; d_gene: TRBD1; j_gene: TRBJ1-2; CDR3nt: TGTGCCAGCAGCTTAGGGACAGGGGATTTTAACTATGGCTACACCTTC; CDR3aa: CASSLGTGDFNYGYTF
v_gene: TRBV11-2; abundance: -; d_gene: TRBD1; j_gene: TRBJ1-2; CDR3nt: TGTGCCAGCAGCTTAGACTGGACAGGGGACCCTGGGGGGACCTTC; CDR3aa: CASSLDWTGDPGGTF
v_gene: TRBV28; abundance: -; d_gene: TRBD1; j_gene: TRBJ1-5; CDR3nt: TGTGCCAGCACCACCCGGACAGGGGGTAATCAGCCCCAGCATTTT; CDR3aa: CASTTRTGGNQPQHF
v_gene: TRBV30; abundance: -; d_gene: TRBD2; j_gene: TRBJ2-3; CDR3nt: TGTGCCTGGAGTCTAGGCCTAGCGGGGAGCACAGATACGCAGTATTTT; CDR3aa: CAWSLGLAGSTDTQYF
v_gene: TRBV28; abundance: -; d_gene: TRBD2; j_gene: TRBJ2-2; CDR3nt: TGTGCCAGCACATCCCTCGTCGGGACTAGCGGACGACCCAGGAACACCGGGGAGCTGTTTTTT; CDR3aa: CASTSLVGTSGRPRNTGELFF
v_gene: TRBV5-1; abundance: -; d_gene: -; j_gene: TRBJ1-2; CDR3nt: TGCGCCAGCAGCTCACAGGGAAACTATGGCTACACCTTC; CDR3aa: CASSSQGNYGYTF
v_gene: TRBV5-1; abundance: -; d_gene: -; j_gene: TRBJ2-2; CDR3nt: TGCGCCAGCAACGGACGGACTGGGGAGAACACCGGGGAGCTGTTTTTT; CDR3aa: CASNGRTGENTGELFF
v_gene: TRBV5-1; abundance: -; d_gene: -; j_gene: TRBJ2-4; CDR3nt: TGCGCCAGCAGCTTGGGTCAGGGCATCAAAAACATTCAGTACTTC; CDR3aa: CASSLGQGIKNIQYF
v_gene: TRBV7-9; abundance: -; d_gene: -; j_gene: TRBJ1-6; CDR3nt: TGTGCCAGCACCCCCTCGGGGGTAAACTCACCCCTCCACTTT; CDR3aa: CASTPSGVNSPLHF
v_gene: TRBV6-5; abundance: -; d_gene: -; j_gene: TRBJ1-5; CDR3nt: TGTGCCAGCAAAACCCGGGGTAGTCATCAGCCCCAGCATTTT; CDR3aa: CASKTRGSHQPQHF
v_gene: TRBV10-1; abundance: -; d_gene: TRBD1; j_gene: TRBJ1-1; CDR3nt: TGCGCCAGCAGTGACCCCATGGCCAGGGGGAGAAGTGAAGCTTTCTTT; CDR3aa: CASSDPMARGRSEAFF